What follows are 26 T cell receptor beta chains derived from one specimen sequenced in a study of early T cells in non-severe SARS-CoV-2 infection. TCRdb analysed the 5' RACE reads with MiXCR anew, one entry per CDR3 protein. The table records under 75,000 distinct CDR3 sequences, about an eighth of them present only once. The sequenced material came from whole blood. The receptors stem from an adult who was a healthcare worker with PCR-confirmed SARS-CoV-2 infection or an uninfected control (not recorded which).

Many counts were recorded for this clonotype. V and J are TRBV11-2 and TRBJ2-5; D may be TRBD1 or TRBD2 (5 bases each). Germline V gives CDR1 SGHAT, CDR2 FQNNGV. CDR3 length: 13 amino acids. V lost 5 bases and J lost 1, with 8 bases in between. CDR3 region: CASSRGLQETQYF. CDR3 DNA: TGTGCCAGCAGCCGGGGCCTCCAAGAGACCCAGTACTTC.

This chain connects TRBV9 to TRBJ1-1; TRBD1 is a possible D gene (5 bases). This CDR3 has 15 amino acids. Deletions cut 2 bases from V and 2 bases from J, with 13 bases between. Germline CDR1 and CDR2: SGDLS and YYNGEE. The CDR3 reads CASSVGGLTNTEAFF. The CDR3 DNA follows: TGTGCCAGCAGCGTTGGGGGACTCACAAACACTGAAGCTTTCTTT.

This clonotype has a handful of counts. The chain carries TRBV9 and TRBJ2-1; tentatively, D is TRBD2 (5 bases). The CDR3 is 14 amino acids. V was pared by 4 bases and J by 3 bases, with 11 bases between. The germline V gene encodes CDR1 SGDLS and CDR2 YYNGEE. The chain's CDR3 is CASSSAEGYNEQFF. The CDR3 coding sequence is TGTGCCAGCAGCTCCGCAGAGGGCTACAATGAGCAGTTCTTC.

V is TRBV11-1 and J is TRBJ2-7; possibly TRBD1 or TRBD2 for D (6 bases each). Germline V gives CDR1 SGHAT, CDR2 FQDESV (reference sequence). Trimming left V 3 bases short and J 5 bases short, with 14 bases between. The CDR3 totals 14 residues. CDR3: CASSFPWGANEQYF. The CDR3 bases are TGTGCCAGCAGCTTTCCCTGGGGGGCTAACGAGCAGTACTTC.

The chain couples TRBV5-5 to TRBJ1-6; 8 nucleotides align to TRBD1. The CDR3 runs to 15 residues. Unmatched junction bases numbered 5, after V lost 4 bases and J lost 5 bases. From germline, CDR1 is SGHKS and CDR2 YYEKEE (reference sequence). This CDR3 is CASSGRTGNNSPLHF. The CDR3 bases are TGTGCCAGCAGCGGCCGGACAGGGAATAATTCACCCCTCCACTTT.

This clonotype has a handful of counts. The chain joins TRBV6-5 to TRBJ2-5; no clear D. The germline gives CDR1 MNHEY, CDR2 SVGAGI. The length of the CDR3 is 13 residues. Between the trimmed V and J ends, which lost 5 bases and 6 bases, there was a span of 13 bases. CDR3: CASSTGQRQTQYF. The CDR3 bases are TGTGCCAGCAGTACCGGGCAGAGACAGACCCAGTACTTC.

This clonotype was detected only once. This may come from a read error, since a much larger clone is one base off. Because it lacks the conserved phenylalanine or tryptophan at the end, this CDR3 is likely a read error. The chain uses TRBV6-1 and TRBJ1-1; D is perhaps TRBD1 (5 bases). Germline V gene sequence: CDR1 MNHNS, CDR2 SASEGT. The ends were cut back, 3 bases at V and 5 bases at J, with 13 bases in the middle. The CDR3 has 14 amino acids. In DNA form, the CDR3 reads TGTGCCAGCAGTGATAGGGGTTATGGAACTGAAGCTTTCTCT. Translated: CASSDRGYGTEAFS.

The V gene is TRBV11-3, the J gene TRBJ2-1; D not certain. With 1 base removed from V and 2 bases from J, the gap between germline ends came to 9 bases. There are 15 residues in the CDR3. CDR1 is SGHNT and CDR2 is YENEEA in the germline V gene. Here the CDR3 DNA reads TGTGCCAGCAGCTTAGTAGGAAGAACCTACAATGAGCAGTTCTTC. As protein: CASSLVGRTYNEQFF.

A few counts support this clonotype. The chain carries TRBV7-8 and TRBJ2-7; 9 nucleotides agree with TRBD1. Unmatched junction bases numbered 8, after V lost 2 bases and J lost 6 bases. CDR3 length: 15 amino acids. The V gene's germline CDR1 is SGHVS and CDR2 FQNEAQ. The DNA of the CDR3 is TGTGCCAGCAGCTTACCGGGACAGGGAGTGAGCGAGCAGTACTTC. Translating gives CASSLPGQGVSEQYF.

This clonotype has ten or more counts. The chain employs TRBV3-1 and TRBJ1-2; D is ambiguous. Looked up from germline, CDR1 is LGHDT and CDR2 is YNNKEL (reference sequence). The CDR3 length is 12 residues. Trimming took off 6 bases at V and 2 bases at J, with 7 bases between the two ends. CDR3 protein: CASRDKNYGYTF. The DNA of the CDR3 is TGTGCCAGCAGAGATAAAAACTATGGCTACACCTTC.

This clonotype appeared once. V gene TRBV4-1 combines with J gene TRBJ1-4; D remains unclear. The germline CDR1 and CDR2 sequences are MGHRA and YSYEKL. Trimming removed 0 bases from V and 4 bases from J, with 9 bases in between. The CDR3 loop spans 15 amino acids. DNA of the CDR3: TGCGCCAGCAGCCAAGATGGCAGAATTAATGAAAAACTGTTTTTT. It yields the protein CASSQDGRINEKLFF.

The rearrangement joins TRBV5-6 to TRBJ2-1, with a possible D match to TRBD2 (6 bases). This CDR3 has 12 amino acids. Per the germline V gene, CDR1 is SGHDT and CDR2 is YYEEEE. The germline V and J ends were trimmed by 9 bases and 2 bases, with 9 bases remaining between them. CDR3 in DNA: TGTGCCACTAGACTAGCCTACAATGAGCAGTTCTTC. Translated: CATRLAYNEQFF.

The chain employs TRBV3-1 and TRBJ2-1; D is unclear. Trimming removed 4 bases from V and 0 bases from J, with 1 base in between. The CDR3 runs to 12 residues. CDR1 LGHDT and CDR2 YNNKEL come from the germline V gene (reference sequence). The CDR3 region has the DNA TGTGCCAGCAGCCCCTCCTACAATGAGCAGTTCTTC. Amino acids: CASSPSYNEQFF.

This clonotype has just a few counts. V usage is TRBV6-5 and J usage is TRBJ2-7; D perhaps matches TRBD1 (6 bases). V was shortened by 6 bases and J by 4 bases, with 13 bases between the two germline ends. The CDR3 is 13 residues long. The germline gives CDR1 MNHEY, CDR2 SVGAGI. The CDR3 DNA follows: TGTGCCAGCAGACGGGACATCGCGTACGAGCAGTACTTC. Encoded protein: CASRRDIAYEQYF.

This clonotype was recorded many times. The chain couples TRBV12-3 or TRBV12-4 to TRBJ1-6; 7 positions match TRBD1. The CDR3 has 16 amino acids. V lost 6 bases to trimming and J lost 9 bases; unmatched junction nucleotides: 14. Written as DNA, the CDR3 is TGTGCCAGCAGGGCCCTATGGACAGGAGATCGTTCACCCCTCCACTTT. Protein sequence: CASRALWTGDRSPLHF.

This clonotype was picked up many times. The rearrangement uses TRBV12-3 or TRBV12-4 and TRBJ1-6, with 7 nucleotides matching TRBD1. There are 17 residues in the CDR3. V shed 3 bases, J shed 6 bases, and the junction held 11 bases outside the gene matches. The DNA of the CDR3 is TGTGCCAGCAGTTTGCTGGGATCGGGACAGTTTAATTCACCCCTCCACTTT. It codes for CASSLLGSGQFNSPLHF.

This clonotype has a count of ten or more. The V and J genes are TRBV20-1 and TRBJ1-5, with 12 bases aligning to TRBD1. Germline CDR1 is DFQATT and CDR2 is SNEGSKA (reference sequence). CDR3 length: 15 residues. V dropped 1 base and J dropped 6; count of bases not matched to a gene: 4. Here the CDR3 DNA reads TGCAGTGCTAGAGCCGGGACAGGGGGCGGTCAGCCCCAGCATTTT. Protein sequence: CSARAGTGGGQPQHF.

The chain joins TRBV5-1 to TRBJ2-1; 8 bases match TRBD2. V shed 0 bases and J 3 bases; nucleotides not matched to a gene: 5. There are 16 residues in the CDR3. CDR1 and CDR2 (germline): SGHRS, YFSETQ. CDR3 residues: CASSLDPAGDYNEQFF. The CDR3 DNA reads TGCGCCAGCAGCTTGGACCCAGCGGGGGACTACAATGAGCAGTTCTTC.

The table lists this clonotype with a few counts. The gene calls are TRBV21-1 and TRBJ2-7; TRBD1 is taken as the D call from the table, unchecked against the DNA. TRBV21-1 is a pseudogene. The CDR3 runs 14 residues. DNA for the CDR3: TGTGCCAGCAGCAAAGGGCAGGGCGACTACGAGCAGTACTTC. This encodes CASSKGQGDYEQYF.

This clonotype was observed a few times. J is TRBJ1-1 and V is TRBV7-2, with TRBD1 as a possible D gene (5 bases). Germline loops: CDR1 SGHTA, CDR2 FQGNSA. The CDR3 has 14 amino acids. Trimming pared 2 bases from V and 11 bases from J, leaving 18 bases between. The CDR3 protein is CASSLSRGPQDAFF. CDR3 bases: TGTGCCAGCAGCTTATCGAGGGGACCTCAGGACGCTTTCTTT.

This clonotype was seen only a few times. This chain links TRBV29-1 with TRBJ2-7; D gene ambiguous. This CDR3 region has 12 residues. Germline V gene lookup returns CDR1 SQVTM and CDR2 ANQGSEA. V gave up 5 bases and J gave up 0 bases, with 8 bases separating them. In DNA, the CDR3 is TGCAGCGTTAGGGAAAACTCCTACGAGCAGTACTTC. Its protein is CSVRENSYEQYF.

This clonotype was observed a handful of times. V gene TRBV28 combines with J gene TRBJ2-2; D assignment may be TRBD1 or TRBD2 (5 bases each). The CDR3 totals 14 residues. Per the germline V gene, CDR1 is MDHEN and CDR2 is SYDVKM. V dropped 8 bases and J dropped 4 bases, with 14 bases sitting between them. The CDR3 nucleotides read TGTGCCAGCGGACTCGCAGGGCTCACCGGGGAGCTGTTTTTT. Translated, it gives CASGLAGLTGELFF.

The J gene is TRBJ2-5, the V gene TRBV5-1; perhaps TRBD2 as D (6 bases). The CDR3 runs 13 residues. Germline CDR1 and CDR2: SGHRS and YFSETQ. V gave up 1 base and J gave up 5 bases, with 9 bases separating them. CDR3 nucleotide sequence: TGCGCCAGCAGCTTGAAAAGCGGGGAGACCCAGTACTTC. Protein product: CASSLKSGETQYF.

V usage is TRBV29-1 and J usage is TRBJ2-1; D is uncertain. Trimming shortened V by 0 bases and J by 0 bases, and 12 bases separated the two germline ends. Germline lookup yields CDR1 SQVTM and CDR2 ANQGSEA. The CDR3 runs 16 residues. The CDR3 coding sequence is TGCAGCGTTGAAGATCATCAGGCGAGCTCCTACAATGAGCAGTTCTTC. Amino acids: CSVEDHQASSYNEQFF.

In its sample, this clonotype ranks as medium-sized (0.01 to 0.1%). The genes are TRBV2 and TRBJ2-1, with 13 bases aligning to TRBD2. Germline V lookup: CDR1 SNHLY, CDR2 FYNNEI. This CDR3 is built from 17 residues. The V gene end was trimmed by 1 base and the J gene end by 7 bases; junction bases not matched to a gene: 7. The CDR3 nucleotides read TGTGCCAGCAGTGAAGAGACACTAGCGGGAGGGGGGAATGAGCAGTTCTTC. Its translation: CASSEETLAGGGNEQFF.

This clonotype was seen ten or more times. The rearrangement uses TRBV7-9 and TRBJ2-5; no firm D call. Germline loops: CDR1 SEHNR, CDR2 FQNEAQ (reference sequence). This CDR3 contains 14 residues. The V end was cut by 0 bases, the J end by 0 bases, with 5 bases between. CDR3 in amino acids: CASSLARNQETQYF. The CDR3 DNA sequence: TGTGCCAGCAGCTTAGCACGGAACCAAGAGACCCAGTACTTC. Based on the CDR3 plus reference TRBV7-9 and TRBJ2-5, the full variable domain is DTGVSQNPRHKITKRGQNVTFRCDPISEHNRLYWYRQTLGQGPEFLTYFQNEAQLEKSRLLSDRFSAERPKGSFSTLEIQRTEQGDSAMYLCASSLARNQETQYFGPGTRLLVL.